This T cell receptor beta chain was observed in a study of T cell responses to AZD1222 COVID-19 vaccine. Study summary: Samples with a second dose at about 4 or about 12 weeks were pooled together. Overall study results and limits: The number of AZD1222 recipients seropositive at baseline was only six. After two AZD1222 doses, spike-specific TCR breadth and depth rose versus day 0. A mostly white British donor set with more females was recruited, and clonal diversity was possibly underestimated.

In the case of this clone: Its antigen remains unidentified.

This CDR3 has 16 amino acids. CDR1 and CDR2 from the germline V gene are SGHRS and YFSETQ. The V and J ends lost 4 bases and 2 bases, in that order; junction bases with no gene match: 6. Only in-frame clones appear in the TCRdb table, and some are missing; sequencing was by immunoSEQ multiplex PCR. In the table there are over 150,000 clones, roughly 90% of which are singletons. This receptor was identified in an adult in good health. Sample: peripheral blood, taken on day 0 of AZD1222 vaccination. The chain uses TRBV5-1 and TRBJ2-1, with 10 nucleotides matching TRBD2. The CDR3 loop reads CASSRWTSGTYNEQFF. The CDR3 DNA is TGCGCCAGCAGCCGGTGGACTAGCGGTACCTACAATGAGCAGTTCTTC. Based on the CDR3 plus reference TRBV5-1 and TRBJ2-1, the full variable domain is KAGVTQTPRYLIKTRGQQVTLSCSPISGHRSVSWYQQTPGQGLQFLFEYFSETQRNKGNFPGRFSGRQFSNSRSEMNVSTLELGDSALYLCASSRWTSGTYNEQFFGPGTRLTVL.